This T cell receptor beta chain was obtained from a study of blood T cells in healthy people across ages. Trimming removed 5 bases from V and 0 bases from J, with 12 bases in between. Germline-derived CDR1 and CDR2 are SEHNR and FQNEAQ (reference sequence). The CDR3 contains 15 residues. The authors ran a second PCR of 7 to 11 cycles using a sample-barcoded 5' primer and a J-beta primer mix. TCRdb used MiXCR to reprocess the 5' RACE reads, holding one entry per CDR3 protein. The sample has more than 1,000,000 distinct CDR3 sequences; approximately 25% are singletons. This clonotype was found a few times. The sample was also reused in another study, on T cells of mothers and their children. That report notes: The study obtained over 9 million TCR beta CDR3 reads per mother and some 3 million per child.

The chain carries TRBV7-9 and TRBJ2-3, with a tentative D call TRBD2 (6 bases). Sequenced: blood. This clonotype was sampled from a girl aged 2 to 9 in good health. Here the CDR3 reads CASSDGGESTDTQYF. The CDR3 DNA reads as TGTGCCAGCAGCGATGGAGGGGAAAGCACAGATACGCAGTATTTT. The full variable domain, completed using reference TRBV7-9 and TRBJ2-3, is DTGVSQNPRHKITKRGQNVTFRCDPISEHNRLYWYRQTLGQGPEFLTYFQNEAQLEKSRLLSDRFSAERPKGSFSTLEIQRTEQGDSAMYLCASSDGGESTDTQYFGPGTRLTVL.